The entry below gives a single T cell receptor (beta chain) sequence along with its context. This sample was taken from a study of T cells in Graves' hyperthyroidism and ophthalmopathy. Authors of the study amplified TCR beta CDR3 regions from RNA transcripts. The TCR CDR3 was amplified in a first-round RT-PCR using the HTBI primer set. TCRdb re-analysed the multiplex PCR reads in MiXCR, keeping a single row per CDR3 protein. Of fewer than 400,000 distinct CDR3 sequences in the sample, more than 20% were seen once. This CDR3 has 16 residues. V was clipped by 11 bases and J by 2 bases; unmatched bases: 12. CDR1 is SEHNR and CDR2 is FQNEAQ in the germline V gene (reference sequence).

The chain employs TRBV7-9 and TRBJ2-7, with 13 bases aligning to TRBD2. The TCR was taken from a man in his fifties with Graves' hyperthyroidism. The sample was blood. The CDR3 is CAWSPRTSGSPYEQYF. CDR3 in DNA: TGTGCCTGGAGTCCACGGACTAGCGGGAGCCCCTACGAGCAGTACTTC. Based on the CDR3 plus reference TRBV7-9 and TRBJ2-7, the full variable domain is DTGVSQNPRHKITKRGQNVTFRCDPISEHNRLYWYRQTLGQGPEFLTYFQNEAQLEKSRLLSDRFSAERPKGSFSTLEIQRTEQGDSAMYLCAWSPRTSGSPYEQYFGPGTRLTVT.